A single sample is the source of the 21 T cell receptor beta chains below, sequenced in a study of shared clonotypes between healthy human individuals. Profiled with immunoSEQ multiplex PCR; TCRdb holds only in-frame clones, not every one. The data hold roughly 1,500,000 clones, with approximately 98.5% observed a single time. The material sequenced was naive CD4+ T cells sorted from blood. Subset indicated: CD45RA+ positively selected. The origin of the receptors is a man younger than 40 in good health.

This chain links TRBV9 with TRBJ2-1; D gene unclear. Germline V gives CDR1 SGDLS, CDR2 YYNGEE. CDR3 length: 16 residues. V lost 3 bases to trimming and J lost 2 bases, with 15 bases between them. This CDR3 is CASSGTGGKAYNEQFF. The CDR3 DNA follows: TGTGCCAGCAGCGGCACCGGTGGAAAGGCCTACAATGAGCAGTTCTTC.

The rearrangement uses TRBV21-1 and TRBJ2-1; the D call in the table, TRBD1, was not verified against the DNA. TRBV21-1 counts as a pseudogene. The CDR3 runs to 14 residues. The CDR3 DNA follows: TGTGCCAGCAGCAGGACAGGCTCCTATTATGAGCAGTTCTTC. It encodes CASSRTGSYYEQFF.

The chain uses TRBV5-1 and TRBJ2-5, with 9 positions matching TRBD2. CDR1 SGHRS and CDR2 YFSETQ come from the germline V gene. V lost 4 bases, J lost 0 bases, and 7 bases stayed unmatched. CDR3 length equals 16 residues. In nucleotides, the CDR3 is TGCGCCAGCAGCCCCGGGAGCGGGGGGTACCAAGAGACCCAGTACTTC. It codes for CASSPGSGGYQETQYF.

V and J are TRBV7-9 and TRBJ2-5, with D perhaps TRBD2 (6 bases). V was trimmed by 3 bases and J by 7 bases, leaving 12 bases between them. Germline values: CDR1 SEHNR, CDR2 FQNEAQ (reference sequence). The CDR3 totals 13 residues. As DNA, the CDR3 is TGTGCCAGCAGCTTCCTGGCGGAGGGGACCCAGTACTTC. Protein: CASSFLAEGTQYF.

The J gene is TRBJ1-2, the V gene TRBV7-9; maybe TRBD1 (6 bases). V was trimmed by 3 bases and J by 6 bases, leaving 17 bases between them. The CDR3 loop spans 15 amino acids. Per germline, CDR1 SEHNR and CDR2 FQNEAQ (reference sequence). CDR3 amino acids: CASSFLTGTWNGYTF. In nucleotides, the CDR3 is TGTGCCAGCAGCTTCCTTACCGGGACATGGAATGGCTACACCTTC.

V gene TRBV6-5 combines with J gene TRBJ1-6; 11 bases line up with TRBD1. There are 15 residues in the CDR3. J was trimmed by 9 bases and V by 8 bases; bases with no gene match: 9. The germline V gene encodes CDR1 MNHEY and CDR2 SVGAGI. This CDR3 reads CASGRTGTGGSPLHF. CDR3 sequence (DNA): TGTGCCAGCGGTCGAACCGGGACAGGGGGTTCACCCCTCCACTTT.

The chain links TRBV14 to TRBJ2-7; D assignment may be TRBD1 or TRBD2 (5 bases each). The CDR3 has 14 amino acids. V was pared by 4 bases and J by 3 bases, with 13 bases between. The germline V gene encodes CDR1 SGHDN and CDR2 FVKESK. CDR3 nucleotide sequence: TGTGCCAGCAGCCCTAGAGGGGTGTTCTACGAGCAGTACTTC. This codes for CASSPRGVFYEQYF. Looking up the rest from reference TRBV14 and TRBJ2-7 gives the full variable domain: EAGVTQFPSHSVIEKGQTVTLRCDPISGHDNLYWYRRVMGKEIKFLLHFVKESKQDESGMPNNRFLAERTGGTYSTLKVQPAELEDSGVYFCASSPRGVFYEQYFGPGTRLTVT.

The rearrangement links TRBV5-5 to TRBJ2-1; D is perhaps TRBD1 (5 bases). This CDR3 has 12 amino acids. The V gene lost 0 bases and the J gene lost 9 bases, with 7 bases spanning the gap. Germline V lookup: CDR1 SGHKS, CDR2 YYEKEE (reference sequence). CDR3: CASSLEGAEQFF. For the CDR3, the DNA is TGTGCCAGCAGCTTGGAAGGGGCTGAGCAGTTCTTC.

The J gene is TRBJ2-2, the V gene TRBV5-5; maybe TRBD1 (5 bases). The CDR3 length is 19 residues. V lost 3 bases and J lost 1, with 22 bases in between. Germline CDR1 reads SGHKS; CDR2 reads YYEKEE (reference sequence). CDR3 protein: CASSSLQQVPLGNTGELFF. The CDR3 nucleotides read TGTGCCAGCAGCTCCCTCCAACAGGTACCTCTGGGGAACACCGGGGAGCTGTTTTTT.

The chain employs TRBV4-3 and TRBJ1-2; 10 bases map to TRBD1. This CDR3 comprises 16 residues. CDR1 is LGHNA, CDR2 YSLEER, per germline. With 0 bases clipped from V and 3 bases from J, the junction kept 4 bases outside the gene matches. This CDR3 reads CASSQEGDRGYYGYTF. CDR3 nucleotide sequence: TGCGCCAGCAGCCAAGAGGGGGACAGGGGTTACTATGGCTACACCTTC.

The DNA for the CDR3 is TGTGCCAGCAGCCGACTTAACCTTAGACAGCCAACCAAAAACATTCAGTACTTC. Protein: CASSRLNLRQPTKNIQYF. V is TRBV5-4 and J is TRBJ2-4; D might be TRBD1 (5 bases). The CDR3 has 18 amino acids. V was trimmed by 4 bases and J by 2 bases, leaving 22 bases between them. The germline V gene has CDR1 SGHNT and CDR2 YYREEE (reference sequence).

The J gene is TRBJ1-1, the V gene TRBV5-4; TRBD1 might be the D (5 bases). V was clipped by 0 bases and J by 2 bases, with 11 bases between them. CDR1 and CDR2 (germline): SGHNT, YYREEE (reference sequence). There are 15 residues in the CDR3. The CDR3 region is CASSLGSGLNTEAFF. CDR3 in DNA: TGTGCCAGCAGCTTGGGATCAGGGTTAAACACTGAAGCTTTCTTT.

The chain recombines TRBV5-5 with TRBJ1-5, with D perhaps TRBD1 (5 bases). V was trimmed by 7 bases and J by 2 bases, leaving 10 bases between them. The CDR3 extends over 13 amino acids. Germline V gene sequence: CDR1 SGHKS, CDR2 YYEKEE (reference sequence). The DNA of the CDR3 is TGTGCCAGCCAGGGAAGGGGCAATCAGCCCCAGCATTTT. This sequence encodes CASQGRGNQPQHF.

The V and J genes are TRBV10-3 and TRBJ2-5, with a weak D call TRBD2 (7 bases). The CDR3 is 13 amino acids. Germline assignment: CDR1 ENHRY and CDR2 SYGVKD. V was shortened by 4 bases and J by 4 bases, with 10 bases between the two germline ends. The CDR3 DNA reads TGTGCCATCAGTGCGGGGGGCAGAGAGACCCAGTACTTC. It encodes CAISAGGRETQYF.

The chain joins TRBV28 to TRBJ1-2; D perhaps matches TRBD1 (5 bases). CDR1 MDHEN and CDR2 SYDVKM come from the germline V gene. The CDR3 extends over 13 amino acids. V was pared by 9 bases and J by 2 bases, with 13 bases between. The DNA for the CDR3 is TGTGCCAGTAGGCCCGGGGGGAACTATGGCTACACCTTC. Translated, it gives CASRPGGNYGYTF.

J is TRBJ1-1 and V is TRBV6-5; D may be TRBD1 (5 bases). V lost 8 bases, J lost 5 bases, and 18 bases lay in between. Germline values: CDR1 MNHEY, CDR2 SVGAGI. The CDR3 totals 14 residues. Here the CDR3 reads CASLPWGGVTEAFF. CDR3 DNA sequence: TGTGCCAGCCTACCCTGGGGGGGGGTAACTGAAGCTTTCTTT.

The V call is TRBV4-2, the J call TRBJ2-7; D tentatively reads TRBD1 or TRBD2 (5 bases each). The CDR3 consists of 16 residues. The V end lost 3 bases, the J end lost 1 base, and 16 bases lay between the germline ends. The germline V gene has CDR1 LGHNA and CDR2 YNFKEQ. CDR3 residues: CASSQPLRDQSYEQYF. The DNA for the CDR3 is TGTGCCAGCAGCCAGCCTCTCCGGGACCAATCCTACGAGCAGTACTTC.

The gene calls are TRBV5-1 and TRBJ2-5; 7 bases match TRBD2. J lost 4 bases, V lost 0 bases, and 6 bases had no gene match. Germline CDR1 is SGHRS and CDR2 is YFSETQ. The CDR3 sequence is 15 residues long. CDR3: CASSLVGLVSETQYF. CDR3 nucleotide sequence: TGCGCCAGCAGCTTGGTAGGACTAGTCTCAGAGACCCAGTACTTC.

The chain recombines TRBV9 with TRBJ2-7; 12 bases map to TRBD2. The germline V gene has CDR1 SGDLS and CDR2 YYNGEE. V shed 0 bases and J 7 bases; nucleotides not matched to a gene: 2. This CDR3 region has 14 residues. The CDR3 DNA reads TGTGCCAGCAGCGTAGCAGGACTAGCGGGGGAGCAGTACTTC. Its protein product is CASSVAGLAGEQYF. The full variable domain, in which reference TRBV9 and TRBJ2-7 provide the parts outside the CDR3, is DSGVTQTPKHLITATGQRVTLRCSPRSGDLSVYWYQQSLDQGLQFLIQYYNGEERAKGNILERFSAQQFPDLHSELNLSSLELGDSALYFCASSVAGLAGEQYFGPGTRLTVT.

V is TRBV7-2 and J is TRBJ2-3; D call uncertain. Germline V gene data show CDR1 as SGHTA and CDR2 as FQGNSA. V lost 1 base to trimming and J lost 0 bases, with 8 bases between them. This CDR3 contains 15 residues. CDR3 amino acids: CASSLDSSSTDTQYF. In nucleotides, the CDR3 is TGTGCCAGCAGCTTAGATAGCAGCAGCACAGATACGCAGTATTTT.

This chain links TRBV6-1 with TRBJ2-7, with D unclear. The CDR3 is 14 residues long. Germline loops: CDR1 MNHNS, CDR2 SASEGT. V was cut by 3 bases and J by 3 bases, with 12 bases left in between. CDR3 amino acids: CASSENSGDYEQYF. In nucleotides, the CDR3 is TGTGCCAGCAGTGAGAATTCAGGAGACTACGAGCAGTACTTC.